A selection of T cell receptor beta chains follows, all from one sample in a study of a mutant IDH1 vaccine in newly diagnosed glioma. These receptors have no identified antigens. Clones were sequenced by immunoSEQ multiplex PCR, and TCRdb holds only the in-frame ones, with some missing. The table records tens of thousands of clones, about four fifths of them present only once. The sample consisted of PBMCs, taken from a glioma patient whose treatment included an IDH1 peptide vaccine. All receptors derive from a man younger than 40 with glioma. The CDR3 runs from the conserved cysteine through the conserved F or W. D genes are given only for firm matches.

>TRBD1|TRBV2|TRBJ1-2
CASRDTGTGFNYGYTF
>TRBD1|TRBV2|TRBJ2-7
CASSGQGSEQYF
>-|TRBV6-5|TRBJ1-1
CASSGLGYGAFF
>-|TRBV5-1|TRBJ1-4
CASSLGSYRPGDEKLFF
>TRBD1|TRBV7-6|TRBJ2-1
CASSPAGQANEQFF
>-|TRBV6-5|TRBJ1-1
CASSYETEAFF
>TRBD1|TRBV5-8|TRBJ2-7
CASTLGDRVYEQYF
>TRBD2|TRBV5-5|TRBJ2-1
CASSLFGLAYNEQFF
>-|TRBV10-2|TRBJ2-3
CASSESDTQYF
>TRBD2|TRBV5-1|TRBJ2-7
CASSPTSGSIYEQYF
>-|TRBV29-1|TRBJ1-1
CSAPAQGYTEAFF
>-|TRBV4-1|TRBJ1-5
CASSQVSRRKDQPQHF
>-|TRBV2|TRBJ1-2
CASSVDRSSYGYTF
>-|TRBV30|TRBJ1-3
CAWSVIRGAGNTIYF
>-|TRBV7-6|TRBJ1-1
CASSLPRDVGSTEAFF
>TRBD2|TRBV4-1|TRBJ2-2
CASSPLAGERTGELFF
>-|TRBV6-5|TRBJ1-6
CASSGRQVSPLHF
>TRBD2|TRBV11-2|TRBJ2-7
CASSFGAGGAYEQYF
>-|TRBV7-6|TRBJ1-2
CASSAGPVANYGYTF
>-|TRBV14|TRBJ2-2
CASSQDPIWGEDTGELFF
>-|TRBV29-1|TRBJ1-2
CSVDDGDNYGYTF
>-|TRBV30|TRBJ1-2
CAWILTSPANYGYTF
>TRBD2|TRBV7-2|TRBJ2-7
CASSLSTSGLYEQYF
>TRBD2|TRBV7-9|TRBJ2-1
CASSLSGLAGSEQFF
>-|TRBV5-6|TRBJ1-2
CASSLLSNYGYTF
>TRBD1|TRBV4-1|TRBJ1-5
CASSQGGDSYSNQPQHF
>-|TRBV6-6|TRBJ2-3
CASSYGGRPTTDTQYF
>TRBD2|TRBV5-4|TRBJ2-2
CASSLGGGRNSGELFF
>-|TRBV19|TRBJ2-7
CASAQGYEQYF
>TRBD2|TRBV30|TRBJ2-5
CAWSWTSGYQETQYF
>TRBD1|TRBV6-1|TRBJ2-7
CASSEAQDRTGLPYEQYF
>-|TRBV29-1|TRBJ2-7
CSVVDSSYEQYF
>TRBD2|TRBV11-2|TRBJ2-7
CASSPPTGTRNEQYF
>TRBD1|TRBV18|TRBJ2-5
CASSPGQVQETQYF
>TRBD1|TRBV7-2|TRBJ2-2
CASSFLTGMGTGELFF